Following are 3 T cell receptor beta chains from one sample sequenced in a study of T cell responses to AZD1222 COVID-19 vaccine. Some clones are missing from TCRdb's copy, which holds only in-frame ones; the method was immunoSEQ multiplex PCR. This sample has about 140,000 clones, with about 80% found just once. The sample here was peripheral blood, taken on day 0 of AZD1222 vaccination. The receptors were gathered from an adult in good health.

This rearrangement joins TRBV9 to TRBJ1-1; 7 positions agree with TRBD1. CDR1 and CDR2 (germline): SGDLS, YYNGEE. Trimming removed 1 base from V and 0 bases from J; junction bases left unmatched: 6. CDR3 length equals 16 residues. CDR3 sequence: CASSVSPTGMNTEAFF. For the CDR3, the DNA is TGTGCCAGCAGCGTATCACCGACAGGGATGAACACTGAAGCTTTCTTT.

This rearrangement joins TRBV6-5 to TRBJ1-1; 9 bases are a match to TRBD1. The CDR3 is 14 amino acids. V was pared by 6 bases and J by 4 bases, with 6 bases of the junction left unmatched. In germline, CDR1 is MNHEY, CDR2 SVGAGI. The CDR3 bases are TGTGCCAGCAGGCCTCACAGGGGGCCCACTGAAGCTTTCTTT. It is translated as CASRPHRGPTEAFF.

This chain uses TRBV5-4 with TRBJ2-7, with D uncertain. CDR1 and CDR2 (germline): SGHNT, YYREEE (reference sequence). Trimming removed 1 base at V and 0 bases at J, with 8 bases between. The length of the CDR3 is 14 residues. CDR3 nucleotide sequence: TGTGCCAGCAGCTTGCCAGGAAGCTCCTACGAGCAGTACTTC. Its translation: CASSLPGSSYEQYF.